The 26 T cell receptor beta chains listed next were all sequenced from one sample in a study of cytomegalovirus exposure and HLA in healthy donors. PCR amplification relied on 60 Vbeta primers (plus 13 Jbeta primers). The data were produced by immunoSEQ multiplex PCR, yet TCRdb's version contains in-frame clones alone and is incomplete. This sample has over 100,000 clones, with approximately 80% found just once. Sequencing used PBMCs. These receptors were obtained from a woman aged 25 to 39 in good health and CMV-seronegative.

This chain connects TRBV27 to TRBJ2-7; 10 nucleotides line up with TRBD1. Trimming took 3 bases from V and 3 from J; bases not matched to a gene: 2. Germline assignment: CDR1 MNHEY and CDR2 SMNVEV (reference sequence). CDR3 length: 14 amino acids. The DNA of the CDR3 is TGTGCCAGCAGTTTCGGGACAGGGGACTACGAGCAGTACTTC. Protein product: CASSFGTGDYEQYF.

In the case of this clone: The same CDR3 can be traced to other DNA sequences in this sample. The chain recombines TRBV6-5 with TRBJ2-7; the D is unclear. V dropped 6 bases and J dropped 4 bases, with 16 bases sitting between them. Germline CDR1 is MNHEY and CDR2 is SVGAGI. The CDR3 runs 14 residues. CDR3 sequence: CASRPQMEQYEQYF. In DNA form, the CDR3 reads TGTGCCAGCAGGCCTCAAATGGAGCAATACGAGCAGTACTTC.

CDR3 bases: TGTGCCAGTAGTTCCCAGGGGCCCCTTGGGCCCCAGCATTTT. Translation: CASSSQGPLGPQHF. This chain links TRBV19 with TRBJ1-5; D perhaps matches TRBD1 (6 bases). Trimming took off 5 bases at V and 9 bases at J, with 17 bases between the two ends. The CDR3 is 14 residues long. CDR1 LNHDA and CDR2 SQIVND come from the germline V gene (reference sequence).

This chain connects TRBV11-2 to TRBJ2-7; 7 nucleotides match TRBD1. Per germline, CDR1 SGHAT and CDR2 FQNNGV. The CDR3 is 14 amino acids. Trimming took 5 bases from V and 4 from J; bases not matched to a gene: 8. This CDR3 reads CASSAWTGNYEQYF. The CDR3 bases are TGTGCCAGCAGCGCATGGACAGGAAATTACGAGCAGTACTTC.

The rearrangement links TRBV11-2 to TRBJ1-2; D not resolved. Germline V gives CDR1 SGHAT, CDR2 FQNNGV. Trimming removed 3 bases from V and 4 bases from J, with 9 bases in between. This CDR3 has 13 residues. CDR3 nucleotides: TGTGCCAGCAGCTTCTCTGGCCGCTATGGCTACACCTTC. Translated, it gives CASSFSGRYGYTF.

The chain joins TRBV7-9 to TRBJ2-1; D gene unclear. This CDR3 has 13 residues. The germline V gene encodes CDR1 SEHNR and CDR2 FQNEAQ (reference sequence). Trimming stripped 0 bases from V and 11 bases from J, with 11 bases between. The CDR3 nucleotides are TGTGCCAGCAGCTTAGCTTTAGAACCCAAGCAGTTCTTC. It specifies CASSLALEPKQFF.

The J gene is TRBJ2-1, the V gene TRBV11-3; TRBD2 agrees at 8 bases. From germline, CDR1 is SGHNT and CDR2 YENEEA. This CDR3 is built from 16 residues. V trimming: 5 bases; J trimming: 4 bases; junction bases outside the gene matches: 10. CDR3 bases: TGTGCCAGCAGCCCCCTCGGGGGGGGGTCATACAATGAGCAGTTCTTC. Protein: CASSPLGGGSYNEQFF.

The rearrangement uses TRBV5-1 and TRBJ1-2; D is unclear. V was cut by 2 bases and J by 3 bases, with 8 bases left in between. This CDR3 comprises 13 residues. Germline CDR1 and CDR2: SGHRS and YFSETQ. CDR3 in DNA: TGCGCCAGCAGCTTAGCCGTAGACTATGGCTACACCTTC. Translating it yields CASSLAVDYGYTF.

This chain joins TRBV5-6 and TRBJ1-1, with D perhaps TRBD1 (6 bases). The CDR3 totals 15 residues. Trimming shortened V by 4 bases and J by 4 bases, and 17 bases separated the two germline ends. CDR1 and CDR2 from the germline V gene are SGHDT and YYEEEE. CDR3 nucleotides: TGTGCCAGCAGCCTAAGAACAGGGTTGGGCACTGAAGCTTTCTTT. Encoded protein: CASSLRTGLGTEAFF.

This clone has more than one count but fewer than ten. The chain joins TRBV2 to TRBJ1-1; D gene uncertain. The V and J ends lost 2 bases and 1 base respectively, with 11 bases between them. The V gene's germline CDR1 is SNHLY and CDR2 FYNNEI. This CDR3 has 15 amino acids. CDR3 nucleotide sequence: TGTGCCAGCAGTGAATATGGGCAGGAGAACACTGAAGCTTTCTTT. Its translation: CASSEYGQENTEAFF.

The chain couples TRBV5-1 to TRBJ2-7; 12 bases align to TRBD2. Germline V CDR1 and CDR2: SGHRS, YFSETQ. V shed 4 bases, J shed 0 bases, and the junction held 8 bases outside the gene matches. The CDR3 totals 17 residues. CDR3 amino acids: CASSRLAGAPSSYEQYF. Here the CDR3 DNA reads TGCGCCAGCAGCCGACTAGCGGGGGCCCCGAGCTCCTACGAGCAGTACTTC.

The chain recombines TRBV5-6 with TRBJ1-4; tentative D call: TRBD1 (5 bases). The germline V gene has CDR1 SGHDT and CDR2 YYEEEE. CDR3 length: 13 residues. Trimming took off 4 bases at V and 7 bases at J, with 11 bases between the two ends. The CDR3 DNA is TGTGCCAGCAGCGACAGTTTAGGTGAAAAACTGTTTTTT. Its translation: CASSDSLGEKLFF. Full variable domain (missing parts from reference TRBV5-6 and TRBJ1-4): DAGVTQSPTHLIKTRGQQVTLRCSPKSGHDTVSWYQQALGQGPQFIFQYYEEEERQRGNFPDRFSGHQFPNYSSELNVNALLLGDSALYLCASSDSLGEKLFFGSGTQLSVL.

This clone turned up a few times. The chain couples TRBV6-1 to TRBJ2-7; TRBD1 matches at 7 bases. The V gene's germline CDR1 is MNHNS and CDR2 SASEGT. The ends lost 1 base at V and 5 bases at J; junction bases unmatched: 8. The CDR3 covers 15 residues. The CDR3: CASSEGVEGGHEQYF. The CDR3 region has the DNA TGTGCCAGCAGTGAAGGGGTTGAAGGGGGCCACGAGCAGTACTTC.

This chain connects TRBV6-1 to TRBJ1-1; D remains unclear. Trimming removed 4 bases from V and 4 bases from J, with 16 bases in between. Germline V gene sequence: CDR1 MNHNS, CDR2 SASEGT. The CDR3 spans 15 residues. CDR3 residues: CASSARAMRLTEAFF. Written as DNA, the CDR3 is TGTGCCAGCAGTGCCCGCGCGATGCGCCTCACTGAAGCTTTCTTT.

About this clone: Other DNA variants within this sample encode the same CDR3. The chain links TRBV6-5 to TRBJ1-1; D is undetermined. The germline V gene has CDR1 MNHEY and CDR2 SVGAGI. The CDR3 sequence is 13 residues long. The V end lost 4 bases, the J end lost 0 bases, and 6 bases lay between the germline ends. The CDR3 here is CASSFLLNTEAFF. DNA for the CDR3: TGTGCCAGCAGTTTTCTGTTGAACACTGAAGCTTTCTTT.

The sample holds one count of this clone. The rearrangement joins TRBV18 to TRBJ2-1; 10 bases map to TRBD2. This CDR3 has 17 residues. CDR1 and CDR2 (germline): KGHSH, LQKENI. V lost 1 base to trimming and J lost 5 bases; unmatched junction nucleotides: 8. The CDR3 region is CASSPREGTSVNNEQFF. For the CDR3, the DNA is TGTGCCAGCTCACCACGAGAGGGGACTAGCGTCAACAATGAGCAGTTCTTC.

This clone was picked up one time. The V and J genes are TRBV5-1 and TRBJ2-7; 13 bases line up with TRBD2. Germline assignment: CDR1 SGHRS and CDR2 YFSETQ. The CDR3 sequence is 17 residues long. J lost 2 bases, V lost 4 bases, and 9 bases had no gene match. CDR3: CASSQKTGLAGTYEQYF. The CDR3 bases are TGCGCCAGCAGCCAAAAGACGGGACTAGCGGGAACCTACGAGCAGTACTTC.

The sample holds a few counts of this clone. J is TRBJ1-1 and V is TRBV6-1; D perhaps matches TRBD1 (5 bases). The length of the CDR3 is 14 residues. Per germline, CDR1 MNHNS and CDR2 SASEGT. Trimming removed 6 bases from V and 0 bases from J, with 11 bases in between. The CDR3 region is CASRETAMNTEAFF. CDR3 bases: TGTGCCAGCAGGGAGACAGCCATGAACACTGAAGCTTTCTTT.

CDR3 sequence reads: CASSPSREQYF. CDR3 coding DNA: TGTGCCAGCAGCCCATCTAGGGAGCAGTACTTC. The chain couples TRBV9 to TRBJ2-7; D remains ambiguous. The V and J ends lost 4 bases and 7 bases respectively, with 9 bases between them. CDR3 length: 11 amino acids. From germline, CDR1 is SGDLS and CDR2 YYNGEE.

This chain uses TRBV7-9 with TRBJ1-2, with 7 bases matching TRBD1. CDR1 and CDR2 from the germline V gene are SEHNR and FQNEAQ (reference sequence). Germline trimming cut 7 bases from V and 4 bases from J; bases unmatched to any gene: 12. The CDR3 is made up of 15 amino acids. The DNA for the CDR3 is TGTGCCAGCACCCCAAGGGGGCCTTCGGGCTATGGCTACACCTTC. Amino acids: CASTPRGPSGYGYTF.

This clone was seen a handful of times. The V call is TRBV30, the J call TRBJ2-3; the match to TRBD2 covers 12 bases. The CDR3 has 15 residues. V gave up 4 bases and J gave up 2 bases; unmatched junction bases: 4. From germline, CDR1 is GTSNPN and CDR2 SVGIG (reference sequence). The CDR3 is CAWIRTSGNTDTQYF. The CDR3 DNA follows: TGTGCCTGGATAAGGACTAGCGGGAACACAGATACGCAGTATTTT.

This clone was counted a few times. The V call is TRBV7-9, the J call TRBJ2-1; weak D call: TRBD2 (5 bases). Germline V lookup: CDR1 SEHNR, CDR2 FQNEAQ (reference sequence). The CDR3 contains 13 residues. This chain's CDR3 is CSLGRAAYNEQFF. The CDR3 region has the DNA TGTTCCCTCGGACGAGCGGCCTACAATGAGCAGTTCTTC.

V and J are TRBV7-9 and TRBJ1-5; D is unclear. Germline V gene lookup returns CDR1 SEHNR and CDR2 FQNEAQ (reference sequence). Trimming stripped 4 bases from V and 2 bases from J, with 6 bases between. This CDR3 has 13 residues. DNA of the CDR3: TGTGCCAGCAGCTCAAGCGGCAATCAGCCCCAGCATTTT. It is translated as CASSSSGNQPQHF.

J is TRBJ1-4 and V is TRBV7-9, with 9 bases identical to TRBD1. Germline V gene sequence: CDR1 SEHNR, CDR2 FQNEAQ (reference sequence). V shed 5 bases, J shed 3 bases, and the junction held 7 bases outside the gene matches. There are 16 residues in the CDR3. The chain's CDR3 is CASSAQGAHANEKLFF. CDR3 sequence (DNA): TGTGCCAGCAGCGCACAGGGGGCGCATGCTAATGAAAAACTGTTTTTT.

The chain has TRBV2 and TRBJ1-3, with D uncertain. The V gene's germline CDR1 is SNHLY and CDR2 FYNNEI. This CDR3 comprises 12 residues. Trimming took off 6 bases at V and 4 bases at J, with 7 bases between the two ends. CDR3 in DNA: TGTGCCAGCAGGGTAGCGGGAAACACCATATATTTT. Residues: CASRVAGNTIYF.

The chain couples TRBV13 to TRBJ2-2; the D gene is possibly TRBD1 (5 bases). The CDR3 covers 12 residues. Trimming took 4 bases from V and 7 from J, leaving 7 bases between them. Germline values: CDR1 PRHDT, CDR2 FYEKMQ (reference sequence). The CDR3 region is CASSSRVGELFF. The DNA of the CDR3 is TGTGCCAGCAGCTCCAGGGTCGGGGAGCTGTTTTTT. Full variable domain (outside the CDR3, taken from reference TRBV13 and TRBJ2-2): AAGVIQSPRHLIKEKRETATLKCYPIPRHDTVYWYQQGPGQDPQFLISFYEKMQSDKGSIPDRFSAQQFSDYHSELNMSSLELGDSALYFCASSSRVGELFFGEGSRLTVL.